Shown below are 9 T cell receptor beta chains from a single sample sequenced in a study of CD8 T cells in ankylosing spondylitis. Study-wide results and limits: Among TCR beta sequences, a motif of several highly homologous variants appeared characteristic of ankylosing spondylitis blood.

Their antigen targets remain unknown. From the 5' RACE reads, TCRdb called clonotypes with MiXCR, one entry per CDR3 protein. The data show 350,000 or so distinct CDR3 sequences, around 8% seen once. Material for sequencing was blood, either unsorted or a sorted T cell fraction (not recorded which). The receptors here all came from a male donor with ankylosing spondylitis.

CDR3 region: CASSSMGPYEDTQYF. DNA for the CDR3: TGCGCCAGCAGCTCTATGGGACCTTACGAGGATACGCAGTATTTT. This chain links TRBV5-1 with TRBJ2-3; D is tentatively TRBD1 or TRBD2 (5 bases each). V was cut by 3 bases and J by 6 bases, with 17 bases left in between. The CDR3 consists of 15 residues. Looked up from germline, CDR1 is SGHRS and CDR2 is YFSETQ.

The CDR3 nucleotides are TGTGCCAGCAGTTACTCTCCGGGGAATGAGCAGTTCTTC. Protein: CASSYSPGNEQFF. The chain uses TRBV6-5 and TRBJ2-1; possible D gene TRBD2, 5 bases. CDR3 size: 13 residues. CDR1 is MNHEY, CDR2 SVGAGI, per germline. V shed 0 bases and J shed 7 bases, with 7 bases lying between them.

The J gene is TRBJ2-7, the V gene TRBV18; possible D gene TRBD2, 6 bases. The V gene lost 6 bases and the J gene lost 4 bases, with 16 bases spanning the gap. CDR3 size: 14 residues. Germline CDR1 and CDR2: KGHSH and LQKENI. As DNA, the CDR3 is TGTGCCAGCTCTCACCGGGACTTTCCATACGAGCAGTACTTC. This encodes CASSHRDFPYEQYF.

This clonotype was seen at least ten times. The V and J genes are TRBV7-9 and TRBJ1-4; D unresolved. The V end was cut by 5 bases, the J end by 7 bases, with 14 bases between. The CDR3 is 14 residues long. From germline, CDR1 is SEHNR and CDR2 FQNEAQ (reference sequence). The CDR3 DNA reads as TGTGCCAGCAGCGAGGGCCCTTACGCTGAAAAACTGTTTTTT. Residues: CASSEGPYAEKLFF.

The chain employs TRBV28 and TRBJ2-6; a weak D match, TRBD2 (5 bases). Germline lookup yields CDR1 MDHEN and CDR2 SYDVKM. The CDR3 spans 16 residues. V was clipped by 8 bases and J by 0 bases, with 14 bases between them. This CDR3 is CASLSPRGSGANVLTF. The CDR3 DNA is TGTGCCAGCCTCTCCCCCCGGGGCTCTGGGGCCAACGTCCTGACTTTC.

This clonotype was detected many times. CDR3 bases: TGCAGCGTGACCAGGGATTTAAACACTGAAGCTTTCTTT. Amino acids: CSVTRDLNTEAFF. The chain joins TRBV29-1 to TRBJ1-1; D perhaps matches TRBD1 (5 bases). CDR3 length: 13 residues. Per the germline V gene, CDR1 is SQVTM and CDR2 is ANQGSEA. V lost 6 bases, J lost 2 bases, and 13 bases lay in between. Based on the CDR3 plus reference TRBV29-1 and TRBJ1-1, the full variable domain is SAVISQKPSRDICQRGTSLTIQCQVDSQVTMMFWYRQQPGQSLTLIATANQGSEATYESGFVIDKFPISRPNLTFSTLTVSNMSPEDSSIYLCSVTRDLNTEAFFGQGTRLTVV.

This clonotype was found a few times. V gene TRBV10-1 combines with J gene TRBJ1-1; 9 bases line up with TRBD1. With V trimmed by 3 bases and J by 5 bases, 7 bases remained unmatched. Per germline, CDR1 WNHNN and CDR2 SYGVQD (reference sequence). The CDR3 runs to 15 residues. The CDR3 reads CASSEYRDRATEAFF. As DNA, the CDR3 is TGCGCCAGCAGTGAATACCGGGACAGGGCGACTGAAGCTTTCTTT.

The CDR3 reads CASSPRGGGEQYF. The CDR3 DNA is TGCGCCAGCAGCCCTAGGGGAGGGGGCGAGCAGTACTTC. The chain couples TRBV5-1 to TRBJ2-7, with D tentatively TRBD2 (7 bases). V lost 4 bases and J 6 bases, leaving 14 bases between the germline ends. CDR1 and CDR2 (germline): SGHRS, YFSETQ. CDR3 size: 13 residues.

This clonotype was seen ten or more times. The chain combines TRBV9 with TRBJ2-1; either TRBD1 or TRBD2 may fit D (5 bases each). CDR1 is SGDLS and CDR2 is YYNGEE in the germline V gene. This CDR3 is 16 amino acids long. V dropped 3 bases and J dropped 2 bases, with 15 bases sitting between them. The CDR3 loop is CASSADLTGPYNEQFF. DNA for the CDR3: TGTGCCAGCAGCGCCGATCTAACGGGACCCTACAATGAGCAGTTCTTC.